This is a list of T cell receptor beta chains from one sample in a study of response to subunit inactivated influenza vaccine. TCRdb reprocessed the RT-PCR reads via MiXCR and lists one record per CDR3 protein. Among hundreds of thousands of distinct CDR3 sequences listed, about 25% were seen once. The sample in question was CD4+ T cells sorted from PBMCs, obtained more than 4 days after vaccination. Source of these receptors: a man aged 45 to 65 who received an inactivated influenza vaccine. CDR3s include the opening cysteine and the closing phenylalanine or tryptophan. Fields, in order: D gene, J gene, V gene, clone size, CDR3 protein, CDR3 DNA. A D gene is named only where the DNA matches it firmly. Clone size is not always given. Where it is, it says once, few, many or a class for expanded clones.

D gene: .
J gene: TRBJ2-1
V gene: TRBV5-5
clone size: .
CDR3 protein: CASSATGTTFVDEQFF
CDR3 DNA: TGTGCCAGCAGCGCTACCGGGACCACATTTGTGGATGAGCAGTTCTTC

D gene: .
J gene: TRBJ2-5
V gene: TRBV25-1
clone size: .
CDR3 protein: CASSGPWGRETQYF
CDR3 DNA: TGTGCCAGCAGTGGCCCATGGGGGCGAGAGACCCAGTACTTC

D gene: TRBD2
J gene: TRBJ2-1
V gene: TRBV6-5
clone size: .
CDR3 protein: CASSYVSRGTRIYNEQFF
CDR3 DNA: TGTGCCAGCAGTTACGTATCGCGGGGGACGCGGATATACAATGAGCAGTTCTTC

D gene: .
J gene: TRBJ2-3
V gene: TRBV5-5
clone size: many
CDR3 protein: CASSERTGTDTQYF
CDR3 DNA: TGTGCCAGCAGCGAACGGACAGGCACAGATACGCAGTATTTT

D gene: TRBD2
J gene: TRBJ2-1
V gene: TRBV19
clone size: .
CDR3 protein: CASSRGLAGYEQFF
CDR3 DNA: TGTGCCAGTAGTAGGGGACTAGCGGGCTATGAGCAGTTCTTC

D gene: TRBD2
J gene: TRBJ2-3
V gene: TRBV29-1
clone size: .
CDR3 protein: CSVEGERGRTTDTQYF
CDR3 DNA: TGCAGCGTTGAAGGGGAGCGGGGCCGGACGACAGATACGCAGTATTTT

D gene: TRBD2
J gene: TRBJ2-3
V gene: TRBV6-2/TRBV6-3
clone size: .
CDR3 protein: CASSYRASGDTQYF
CDR3 DNA: TGTGCCAGCAGTTACCGGGCTAGCGGGGATACGCAGTATTTT

D gene: TRBD2
J gene: TRBJ2-3
V gene: TRBV12-3/TRBV12-4
clone size: few
CDR3 protein: CASSFRRGGTQYF
CDR3 DNA: TGTGCCAGCAGTTTTAGGCGCGGGGGTACGCAGTATTTT

D gene: TRBD2
J gene: TRBJ2-2
V gene: TRBV12-3/TRBV12-4
clone size: few
CDR3 protein: CASKGLANTGELFF
CDR3 DNA: TGTGCCAGCAAAGGACTAGCGAACACCGGGGAGCTGTTTTTT

D gene: TRBD2
J gene: TRBJ2-7
V gene: TRBV7-2
clone size: .
CDR3 protein: CASSRASGGYEQYF
CDR3 DNA: TGTGCCAGCAGCCGGGCTAGCGGGGGGTACGAGCAGTACTTC

D gene: TRBD1
J gene: TRBJ1-6
V gene: TRBV12-3/TRBV12-4
clone size: few
CDR3 protein: CASSRTGDSYNSPLHF
CDR3 DNA: TGTGCCAGCAGTCGTACAGGGGACTCCTATAATTCACCCCTCCACTTT

D gene: .
J gene: TRBJ2-5
V gene: TRBV7-9
clone size: .
CDR3 protein: CAVFKERETQYF
CDR3 DNA: TGTGCCGTTTTTAAAGAAAGAGAGACCCAGTACTTC

D gene: .
J gene: TRBJ2-1
V gene: TRBV7-8
clone size: .
CDR3 protein: CASTGHSEQFF
CDR3 DNA: TGTGCCAGCACGGGTCACAGTGAGCAGTTCTTC

D gene: .
J gene: TRBJ2-1
V gene: TRBV5-1
clone size: .
CDR3 protein: CASSLRAGVHNEQFF
CDR3 DNA: TGCGCCAGCAGCTTAAGGGCAGGCGTCCACAATGAGCAGTTCTTC

D gene: .
J gene: TRBJ2-7
V gene: TRBV6-2/TRBV6-3
clone size: .
CDR3 protein: CASRRSRREGGVSYEQYF
CDR3 DNA: TGTGCCAGCAGGAGGAGTCGCCGAGAGGGGGGGGTCTCCTACGAGCAGTACTTC

D gene: .
J gene: TRBJ2-2
V gene: TRBV12-3/TRBV12-4
clone size: .
CDR3 protein: CASSFRSGNTGELFF
CDR3 DNA: TGTGCCAGCAGTTTTAGGAGCGGGAACACCGGGGAGCTGTTTTTT

D gene: .
J gene: TRBJ2-5
V gene: TRBV28
clone size: many
CDR3 protein: CASSGQETQYF
CDR3 DNA: TGTGCCAGCAGTGGACAAGAGACCCAGTACTTC

D gene: .
J gene: TRBJ2-3
V gene: TRBV12-3/TRBV12-4
clone size: .
CDR3 protein: CASLYTDTQYF
CDR3 DNA: TGTGCCAGCCTGTACACAGATACGCAGTATTTT

D gene: .
J gene: TRBJ1-6
V gene: TRBV10-3
clone size: few
CDR3 protein: CAISTGTKNSPLHF
CDR3 DNA: TGTGCCATCAGTACAGGGACTAAAAATTCACCCCTCCACTTT

D gene: .
J gene: TRBJ1-5
V gene: TRBV20-1
clone size: few
CDR3 protein: CSARQPRQTVLNQPQHF
CDR3 DNA: TGCAGTGCTAGACAACCGCGCCAGACAGTCCTCAATCAGCCCCAGCATTTT

D gene: TRBD1
J gene: TRBJ1-6
V gene: TRBV12-3/TRBV12-4
clone size: few
CDR3 protein: CASRQGAENSPLHF
CDR3 DNA: TGTGCCAGCAGACAGGGGGCGGAAAATTCACCCCTCCACTTT

D gene: TRBD1
J gene: TRBJ2-1
V gene: TRBV5-5
clone size: few
CDR3 protein: CASSLEPPAGTGPHEQFF
CDR3 DNA: TGTGCCAGCAGCTTGGAGCCACCGGCGGGGACAGGCCCCCATGAGCAGTTCTTC

D gene: TRBD2
J gene: TRBJ2-3
V gene: TRBV7-2
clone size: .
CDR3 protein: CASSLALGTSQDTQYF
CDR3 DNA: TGTGCCAGCAGCTTAGCGCTGGGGACTAGCCAAGATACGCAGTATTTT

D gene: .
J gene: TRBJ2-1
V gene: TRBV5-1
clone size: .
CDR3 protein: CASSLDAGNNEQFF
CDR3 DNA: TGCGCCAGCAGCTTGGACGCGGGAAATAATGAGCAGTTCTTC

D gene: TRBD2
J gene: TRBJ2-7
V gene: TRBV7-3
clone size: few
CDR3 protein: CASSLASGKRAYEQYF
CDR3 DNA: TGTGCCAGCAGCTTGGCTAGCGGGAAAAGAGCCTACGAGCAGTACTTC

D gene: TRBD1
J gene: TRBJ1-6
V gene: TRBV5-6
clone size: .
CDR3 protein: CASSLQGGSPLHF
CDR3 DNA: TGTGCCAGCAGCCTACAGGGGGGCTCACCCCTCCACTTT

D gene: TRBD2
J gene: TRBJ2-3
V gene: TRBV11-1
clone size: few
CDR3 protein: CASSLGWILAAKRDGEDTQYF
CDR3 DNA: TGTGCCAGCAGCTTAGGTTGGATACTAGCGGCGAAAAGAGATGGGGAAGATACGCAGTATTTT

D gene: TRBD1
J gene: TRBJ2-7
V gene: TRBV20-1
clone size: .
CDR3 protein: CSAGQGASSYEQYF
CDR3 DNA: TGCAGTGCCGGACAGGGGGCTTCCTCCTACGAGCAGTACTTC

D gene: .
J gene: TRBJ1-2
V gene: TRBV20-1
clone size: many
CDR3 protein: CSARVGTPKAGYTF
CDR3 DNA: TGCAGTGCTAGAGTCGGGACCCCCAAAGCGGGCTACACCTTC

D gene: .
J gene: TRBJ2-7
V gene: TRBV10-3
clone size: few
CDR3 protein: CAISESNGYEQYF
CDR3 DNA: TGTGCCATCAGTGAGTCGAACGGGTACGAGCAGTACTTC

D gene: .
J gene: TRBJ2-5
V gene: TRBV12-3/TRBV12-4
clone size: .
CDR3 protein: CASSDRNQETQYF
CDR3 DNA: TGTGCCAGCAGTGACAGAAACCAAGAGACCCAGTACTTC

D gene: .
J gene: TRBJ2-7
V gene: TRBV9
clone size: .
CDR3 protein: CASSVESGRYSYEQYF
CDR3 DNA: TGTGCCAGCAGCGTAGAGTCAGGCCGCTACTCCTACGAGCAGTACTTC

D gene: .
J gene: TRBJ2-5
V gene: TRBV5-6
clone size: .
CDR3 protein: CASSIGLGRGETQYF
CDR3 DNA: TGTGCCAGCAGCATCGGGTTGGGTCGAGGCGAGACCCAGTACTTC

D gene: TRBD1
J gene: TRBJ2-3
V gene: TRBV11-2
clone size: once
CDR3 protein: CASSFYRGDTQYF
CDR3 DNA: TGTGCCAGCAGCTTCTACAGGGGGGATACGCAGTATTTT

D gene: TRBD1
J gene: TRBJ2-1
V gene: TRBV28
clone size: .
CDR3 protein: CASSHRTGKSYNEQFF
CDR3 DNA: TGTGCCAGCAGTCATCGGACAGGGAAATCCTACAATGAGCAGTTCTTC

D gene: TRBD2
J gene: TRBJ2-3
V gene: TRBV3-1
clone size: few
CDR3 protein: CASSQDLLAGVGSGTQYF
CDR3 DNA: TGTGCCAGCAGCCAAGATCTACTAGCGGGAGTGGGGTCTGGTACGCAGTATTTT

D gene: .
J gene: TRBJ2-5
V gene: TRBV10-3
clone size: .
CDR3 protein: CAITNGGGETQYF
CDR3 DNA: TGTGCCATCACGAACGGGGGAGGAGAGACCCAGTACTTC

D gene: TRBD1
J gene: TRBJ2-1
V gene: TRBV6-2/TRBV6-3
clone size: few
CDR3 protein: CASSRPPGQGGRSSYNEQFF
CDR3 DNA: TGTGCCAGCAGCCGCCCACCGGGACAGGGTGGTCGGAGCTCCTACAATGAGCAGTTCTTC

D gene: TRBD1
J gene: TRBJ2-2
V gene: TRBV6-1
clone size: .
CDR3 protein: CASSWTGRGGELFF
CDR3 DNA: TGTGCCAGCAGCTGGACAGGGCGAGGCGGGGAGCTGTTTTTT

D gene: TRBD1
J gene: TRBJ2-5
V gene: TRBV25-1
clone size: few
CDR3 protein: CASSPLPGQGQETQYF
CDR3 DNA: TGTGCCAGCAGTCCCCTTCCGGGACAGGGTCAGGAGACCCAGTACTTC

D gene: TRBD2
J gene: TRBJ2-3
V gene: TRBV6-5
clone size: few
CDR3 protein: CASSYPGTSGGTDTQYF
CDR3 DNA: TGTGCCAGCAGTTACCCAGGGACTAGCGGAGGCACAGATACGCAGTATTTT

D gene: TRBD2
J gene: TRBJ2-5
V gene: TRBV6-1
clone size: .
CDR3 protein: CASTPGLALKTQYF
CDR3 DNA: TGTGCCAGCACCCCGGGACTAGCTCTGAAGACCCAGTACTTC